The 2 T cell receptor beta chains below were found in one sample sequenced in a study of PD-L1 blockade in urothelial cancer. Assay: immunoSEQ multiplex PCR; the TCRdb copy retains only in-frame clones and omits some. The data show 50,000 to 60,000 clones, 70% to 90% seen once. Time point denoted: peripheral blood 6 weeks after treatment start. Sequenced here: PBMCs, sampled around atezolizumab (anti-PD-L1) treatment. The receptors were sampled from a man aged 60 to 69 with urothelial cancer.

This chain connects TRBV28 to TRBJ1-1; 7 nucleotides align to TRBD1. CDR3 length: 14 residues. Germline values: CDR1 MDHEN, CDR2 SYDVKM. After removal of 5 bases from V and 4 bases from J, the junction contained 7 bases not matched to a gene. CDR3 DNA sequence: TGTGCCAGCAGTGACAGGGTTCGTGGCACTGAAGCTTTCTTT. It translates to CASSDRVRGTEAFF.

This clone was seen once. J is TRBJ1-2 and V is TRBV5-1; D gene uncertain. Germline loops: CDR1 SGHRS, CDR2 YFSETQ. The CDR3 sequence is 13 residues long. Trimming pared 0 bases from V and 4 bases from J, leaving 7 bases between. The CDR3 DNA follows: TGCGCCAGCAGCTTGGAAGCCTTCTATGGCTACACCTTC. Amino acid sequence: CASSLEAFYGYTF. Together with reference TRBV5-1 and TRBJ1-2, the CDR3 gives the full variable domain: KAGVTQTPRYLIKTRGQQVTLSCSPISGHRSVSWYQQTPGQGLQFLFEYFSETQRNKGNFPGRFSGRQFSNSRSEMNVSTLELGDSALYLCASSLEAFYGYTFGSGTRLTVV.